This T cell receptor (beta chain) was sequenced in a study of blood T cells in healthy people across ages. CDR1 and CDR2 (germline): SNHLY, FYNNEI. This CDR3 has 15 residues. V dropped 5 bases and J dropped 7; count of bases not matched to a gene: 6. A sample-barcoded 5' primer and a J-beta primer mix were used in a second PCR of roughly 7 to 11 cycles. Every cDNA molecule bore a tag from a template-switch adaptor containing 12 random nucleotides. A single record per CDR3 protein comes from TCRdb applying MiXCR to the 5' RACE reads. The sample lists 800,000 or so distinct CDR3 sequences; about 45% were seen once. Investigators took roughly 10 milliliters of peripheral blood from every donor.

The chain joins TRBV2 to TRBJ2-2; 11 nucleotides line up with TRBD1. Sample: blood. The TCR comes from an elderly man in good health. CDR3 region: CASSPGQGAIGELFF. The CDR3 DNA reads as TGTGCCAGCAGTCCAGGACAGGGGGCGATCGGGGAGCTGTTTTTT.